This is a list of T cell receptor beta chains from one sample in a study of cytomegalovirus exposure and HLA in healthy donors. Sequencing used immunoSEQ multiplex PCR; TCRdb keeps in-frame clones, though not all of them. The sample has 200,000 to 250,000 clones, approximately 88% seen once. Sequences were obtained from PBMCs. The receptor set was obtained from a woman aged 25 to 45 in good health and CMV-seropositive. The CDR3 runs from the conserved cysteine through the conserved F or W. D genes are given only for firm matches. The size entry is marked missing in some rows and otherwise reads once, few, many or a size class.

cdr3_length j_call clone_size v_call d_call cdr3_nt cdr3_aa
15 TRBJ2-7 once TRBV18 - TGTGCCAGCTCACCAAGGGACCTAGTACTCTACGAGCAGTACTTC CASSPRDLVLYEQYF
13 TRBJ1-2 - TRBV28 TRBD1 TGTGCCAGCAGCGGACAGGGACGCTATGGCTACACCTTC CASSGQGRYGYTF
15 TRBJ2-3 once TRBV27 TRBD2 TGTGCCAGCAGTTTAAGTGGTAGCGGGAGCGATACGCAGTATTTT CASSLSGSGSDTQYF
15 TRBJ2-7 - TRBV15 - TGTGCCACCAGCAGAGATGGATCCCCGATTGGCGAGCAGTACTTC CATSRDGSPIGEQYF
14 TRBJ1-1 - TRBV15 - TGTGCCACCAGCAGAGACACGGTGGGGACTGAAGCTTTCTTT CATSRDTVGTEAFF
14 TRBJ2-7 - TRBV7-9 TRBD1 TGTGCCAGCAGCGGGACAGGGCTCCTCTACGAGCAGTACTTC CASSGTGLLYEQYF
13 TRBJ1-2 many TRBV4-2 - TGTGCCAGCAGCCAGACGGACGGTTCTGGCTACACCTTC CASSQTDGSGYTF
14 TRBJ1-4 - TRBV9 - TGTGCCAGCAGTCCTCCAGGTTCTAGAGAAAAACTGTTTTTT CASSPPGSREKLFF
16 TRBJ1-2 - TRBV28 TRBD1 TGTGCCAGCAGTTTATGGGACAGGGGCGGTAACTATGGCTACACCTTC CASSLWDRGGNYGYTF
14 TRBJ1-2 - TRBV30 - TGTGCCTGGAGTGTAGCCGACAGAAATTATGGCTACACCTTC CAWSVADRNYGYTF
17 TRBJ1-2 - TRBV4-2 - TGTGCCAGCAGCCAAGATCCCAGGATCCCGGGGTTCTATGGCTACACCTTC CASSQDPRIPGFYGYTF
14 TRBJ2-2 - TRBV25-1 - TGTGCCAGCAGTGTAACCAGGGACACCGGGGAGCTGTTTTTT CASSVTRDTGELFF
15 TRBJ1-2 - TRBV7-2 TRBD1 TGTGCCAGCAGCCCAGGACAGGGTGGATACTATGGCTACACCTTC CASSPGQGGYYGYTF
16 TRBJ1-2 - TRBV30 TRBD1 TGTGCCTGGAGTGTACCCCCAGGGGGCATAAACTATGGCTACACCTTC CAWSVPPGGINYGYTF
15 TRBJ2-7 - TRBV28 TRBD1 TGTGCCAGCAGCCCCGGTTGGGGACAGGGCGGCGAGCAGTACTTC CASSPGWGQGGEQYF
14 TRBJ1-1 - TRBV6-5 - TGTGCCAGCAGAGCTTGGACCCCTCAGGCTGAAGCTTTCTTT CASRAWTPQAEAFF
16 TRBJ2-1 - TRBV9 - TGTGCCAGCAGCGTACGTCCAGCTAGCTCCTACAATGAGCAGTTCTTC CASSVRPASSYNEQFF
15 TRBJ1-2 - TRBV27 - TGTGCCAGCAGTTCTCCTTCAGGGTCTGCTGGGGGCTACACCTTC CASSSPSGSAGGYTF
17 TRBJ1-5 once TRBV19 TRBD1 TGTGCCAGTAGTATGACTCCGGGACAGGGGAGCAATCAGCCCCAGCATTTT CASSMTPGQGSNQPQHF
15 TRBJ1-5 - TRBV4-1 - TGCGCCAGCAGCCAAGGCCCCAACAGCAATCAGCCCCAGCATTTT CASSQGPNSNQPQHF
14 TRBJ2-7 once TRBV2 - TGTGCCAGCAGACGACAGCCGGACTCCTACGAGCAGTACTTC CASRRQPDSYEQYF
15 TRBJ2-5 - TRBV7-8 TRBD1 TGTGCCAGCAGCTCTCGGGACAGGGCGGGCGAGACCCAGTACTTC CASSSRDRAGETQYF
16 TRBJ2-2 - TRBV4-1 - TGCGCCAGCAGCCAAGAGCTGGCAGCGAACACCGGGGAGCTGTTTTTT CASSQELAANTGELFF
15 TRBJ1-3 - TRBV18 - TGTGCCAGCTCACCACGGACCGACTCTGGAAACACCATATATTTT CASSPRTDSGNTIYF
18 TRBJ2-1 - TRBV11-3 TRBD2 TGTGCCAGCAGCTTAGTCGCTAGCGGGAGGATGGGTTACAATGAGCAGTTCTTC CASSLVASGRMGYNEQFF
11 TRBJ2-2 - TRBV29-1 - TGCAGCGTTGTTTCAAGCGGGGAGCTGTTTTTT CSVVSSGELFF
15 TRBJ2-3 - TRBV7-6 - TGTGCCAGCAGCTTAGGGCCCGGTGGCACAGATACGCAGTATTTT CASSLGPGGTDTQYF
16 TRBJ2-2 few TRBV30 TRBD1 TGTGCCTGGACCGGGACAGGACGAAGATACACCGGGGAGCTGTTTTTT CAWTGTGRRYTGELFF
15 TRBJ2-7 once TRBV6-5 TRBD2 TGTGCCAGCAGTTACTCGACTAGCGGGGACCACGAGCAGTACTTC CASSYSTSGDHEQYF
12 TRBJ1-1 - TRBV30 - TGTGCCTGGAGTTGGCAGGGCACTGAAGCTTTCTTT CAWSWQGTEAFF
16 TRBJ2-1 once TRBV28 - TGTGCCAGCAGTTTTGAGGGGACTGGATCCTACAATGAGCAGTTCTTC CASSFEGTGSYNEQFF
14 TRBJ1-2 - TRBV5-6 - TGTGCCAGCAGCCTCGTCGGGACCCCCTATGGCTACACCTTC CASSLVGTPYGYTF
13 TRBJ2-1 - TRBV6-5 TRBD2 TGTGCCAGCAGTTCCGGGACTAGTCATGAGCAGTTCTTC CASSSGTSHEQFF
15 TRBJ2-1 few TRBV6-4 TRBD1 TGTGCCAGCAGTGAAAAGGGGACAGGGGGCGATGAGCAGTTCTTC CASSEKGTGGDEQFF
11 TRBJ1-2 - TRBV6-5 - TGTGCCAGCAGGAAACACTATGGCTACACCTTC CASRKHYGYTF
14 TRBJ2-7 - TRBV9 - TGTGCCAGCAGCGTAGACGGGGGAGTGAGTGAGCAGTACTTC CASSVDGGVSEQYF
15 TRBJ2-7 few TRBV10-1 - TGCGCCAGCAGCCCCGGAGGAGGGGCCGACTACGAGCAGTACTTC CASSPGGGADYEQYF
15 TRBJ2-2 - TRBV9 - TGTGCCAGCAGCGTAGGCCCAGAGTACACCGGGGAGCTGTTTTTT CASSVGPEYTGELFF
14 TRBJ1-5 - TRBV5-1 - TGCGCCAGCAGCTTGGAGCCAGAAAATCAGCCCCAGCATTTT CASSLEPENQPQHF
15 TRBJ2-7 - TRBV18 TRBD1 TGTGCCAGCTCACCACGACAGGGATCCATTTACGAGCAGTACTTC CASSPRQGSIYEQYF
16 TRBJ1-2 - TRBV28 TRBD1 TGTGCCAGCAGTTCACTCAACCCAGGGACAGGGAATGGCTACACCTTC CASSSLNPGTGNGYTF
13 TRBJ2-7 - TRBV29-1 - TGCAGCGTGGACGAGGGGTCGGGGTACGAGCAGTACTTC CSVDEGSGYEQYF
14 TRBJ1-5 few TRBV6-5 - TGTGCCAGCAGTTACGACAAGAGCAATCAGCCCCAGCATTTT CASSYDKSNQPQHF
13 TRBJ1-2 - TRBV30 - TGTGCCTGGAGTGTGGGGATATCCTATGGCTACACCTTC CAWSVGISYGYTF
15 TRBJ2-7 - TRBV27 TRBD1 TGTGCCAGCAGTCCTCGGACAGGGGGCTTATACGAGCAGTACTTC CASSPRTGGLYEQYF
15 TRBJ2-2 - TRBV28 TRBD1 TGTGCCAGCCTAGACAGGGGATTATTCACCGGGGAGCTGTTTTTT CASLDRGLFTGELFF
15 TRBJ2-2 - TRBV6-5 TRBD1 TGTGCCAGCAGCTTACAGGGGGCGAACACCGGGGAGCTGTTTTTT CASSLQGANTGELFF
16 TRBJ2-6 - TRBV5-1 - TGCGCCAGCAGAAGTCCCGGTGGATCTGGGGCCAACGTCCTGACTTTC CASRSPGGSGANVLTF
13 TRBJ1-2 - TRBV18 TRBD1 TGTGCCAGCTCACCGGACAGGGAATATGGCTACACCTTC CASSPDREYGYTF
14 TRBJ1-1 - TRBV7-9 - TGTGCCAGCAGCTTAGGGGGGGCGAGCACTGAAGCTTTCTTT CASSLGGASTEAFF
14 TRBJ2-7 - TRBV7-2 - TGTGCCAGCAGCCTATGGAGCGACCCCCTCAAGCAGTACTTC CASSLWSDPLKQYF
17 TRBJ2-1 - TRBV7-3 - TGTGCCAGCAGCTTAAGCCCCCAAGAGAGGTCCTACAATGAGCAGTTCTTC CASSLSPQERSYNEQFF
13 TRBJ1-1 - TRBV23-1 - TGCGCCAGCTTAGAGGTGGGGGACACTGAAGCTTTCTTT CASLEVGDTEAFF
15 TRBJ1-2 - TRBV18 - TGTGCCAGCTCACCGAGGGCCAGTGGGGACTATGGCTACACCTTC CASSPRASGDYGYTF
14 TRBJ1-1 once TRBV2 TRBD1 TGTGCCAGCATTTACGACAGGGGGTACACTGAAGCTTTCTTT CASIYDRGYTEAFF
13 TRBJ1-1 - TRBV14 - TGTGCCAGCAGCCAAGTAACAGGTTGGCGAGCTTTCTTT CASSQVTGWRAFF
16 TRBJ1-5 - TRBV25-1 TRBD1 TGTGCCAGCAGTGACTCCGGGACAGGGGCTAATCAGCCCCAGCATTTT CASSDSGTGANQPQHF
15 TRBJ2-1 - TRBV5-1 - TGCGCCAGCAGCCTCATTGGCGGGACCGGTAATGAGCAGTTCTTC CASSLIGGTGNEQFF
16 TRBJ1-1 - TRBV28 TRBD1 TGTGCCAGCAGGATGGAGGGGCAGGGGGCGCGGACTGAAGCTTTCTTT CASRMEGQGARTEAFF
18 TRBJ2-1 - TRBV6-1 TRBD1 TGTGCCAGCAGTGGAACCGGGACAGGGTCCCCCTCCTACAATGAGCAGTTCTTC CASSGTGTGSPSYNEQFF